This is a list of T cell receptor beta chains from one sample in a study of T cell responses to AZD1222 COVID-19 vaccine. Measured with immunoSEQ multiplex PCR; TCRdb has only the in-frame clones, and not every one. The sample gives some 150,000 clones, around 83% of which show up once; about 3.8% is in the top ten. The starting material was peripheral blood, obtained on day 0 of MenACWY control vaccination. These receptors were taken from an adult in good health. Each CDR3 is given with its conserved first and last residue. The D gene is left open where the match is weak. Clone size is not always given. Where it is, it says once, few, many or a class for expanded clones.

D gene	clone size	J gene	V gene	CDR3 DNA	CDR3 protein
.	.	TRBJ2-3	TRBV23-1	TGCGCCAGCAGTCAAGCAACGGGGGAGCACACCACAGATACGCAGTATTTT	CASSQATGEHTTDTQYF
.	few	TRBJ1-5	TRBV6-5	TGTGCCAGCAATGCAGGGTGGCTAAGCAATCAGCCCCAGCATTTT	CASNAGWLSNQPQHF
.	once	TRBJ2-5	TRBV11-2	TGTGCCAGCAGCTTAGGTACTAGCAAAGAGACCCAGTACTTC	CASSLGTSKETQYF
.	.	TRBJ1-5	TRBV7-8	TGTGCCAGCAGCTTAGGGGGGGTCCGCAATCAGCCCCAGCATTTT	CASSLGGVRNQPQHF
TRBD2	.	TRBJ2-3	TRBV14	TGTGCCAGCAGCCAGCCCTGGACTAGCGGGGGGTTTAGCACAGATACGCAGTATTTT	CASSQPWTSGGFSTDTQYF
.	.	TRBJ2-1	TRBV20-1	TGCAGCGCCCCGGGGGGCCATGAGCAGTTCTTC	CSAPGGHEQFF
.	.	TRBJ1-2	TRBV11-3	TGTGCCCTGGAGGGGGGTTACTATGGCTACACCTTC	CALEGGYYGYTF
.	.	TRBJ1-4	TRBV27	TGTGCCAGCAGTTCCCTCCTGGGGACTGGCGCAACTAATGAAAAACTGTTTTTT	CASSSLLGTGATNEKLFF
.	.	TRBJ2-1	TRBV11-1	TGTGCCAGCAGCCCCGGGGGCTCCTACAATGAGCAGTTCTTC	CASSPGGSYNEQFF
.	.	TRBJ1-1	TRBV9	TGTGCCAGCAGCGCAAATACGAACACTGAAGCTTTCTTT	CASSANTNTEAFF
TRBD1	.	TRBJ1-2	TRBV2	TGTGCCAGCAGGGACGGACAGGGAGACTATGGCTACACCTTC	CASRDGQGDYGYTF
TRBD2	.	TRBJ2-5	TRBV14	TGTGCCAGCAGTAAAGATCCAGCCGGGGGGCAAGAGACCCAGTACTTC	CASSKDPAGGQETQYF
.	.	TRBJ1-3	TRBV21-1	TGTGCCAGCATTGACAGGGCTGGAAACACCATATATTTT	CASIDRAGNTIYF
.	.	TRBJ1-2	TRBV5-1	TGCGCCAGCAGCTTGGACCACTATGGCTACACCTTC	CASSLDHYGYTF
.	.	TRBJ1-4	TRBV6-5	TGTGCCAGCAGTACAAACAGGGTACCTAATGAAAAACTGTTTTTT	CASSTNRVPNEKLFF
.	.	TRBJ1-6	TRBV5-6	TGTGCCAGCAGCTTCGGACTGGCGTATGGAGAATCACCCCTCCACTTT	CASSFGLAYGESPLHF
.	.	TRBJ1-1	TRBV6-5	TGTGCCAGCAGTTGGGGAGGGGACACTGAAGCTTTCTTT	CASSWGGDTEAFF
.	.	TRBJ1-1	TRBV28	TGTGCCAGCAGTGTACCGGGGCAGAGGACTGAAGCTTTCTTT	CASSVPGQRTEAFF
.	.	TRBJ1-2	TRBV6-6	TGTGCCAGCAGTTACGAAGACCTGGGGGGCTACACCTTC	CASSYEDLGGYTF
.	.	TRBJ2-1	TRBV4-1	TGCGCCAGCAGCCAAGTGGGTGTGCACAATGAGCAGTTCTTC	CASSQVGVHNEQFF
.	few	TRBJ2-5	TRBV7-9	TGTGCCAGCAGCCCTCCGTGGGGGGAACTTCGAGAGACCCAGTACTTC	CASSPPWGELRETQYF
.	.	TRBJ1-6	TRBV10-1	TGCGCCAGCAGTTCGGGACGTCAGAATTCACCCCTCCACTTT	CASSSGRQNSPLHF
.	.	TRBJ1-4	TRBV18	TGTGCCAGCTATCCCAGTCCGACGCCGGGGAAACTGTTTTTT	CASYPSPTPGKLFF
TRBD2	.	TRBJ2-3	TRBV9	TGTGCCAGCAGCCCCATCGCGGGGGGGAGCACAGATACGCAGTATTTT	CASSPIAGGSTDTQYF
.	.	TRBJ1-1	TRBV6-5	TGTGCCAGCAGTTACGGCCAGAACACTGAAGCTTTCTTT	CASSYGQNTEAFF